The entry below gives a single T cell receptor (beta chain) sequence along with its context. Germline CDR1 is SGHRS and CDR2 is YFSETQ. This CDR3 is 13 amino acids long. After removal of 4 bases from V and 6 bases from J, the junction contained 3 bases not matched to a gene. The data belong to a study of shared clonotypes between healthy human individuals. Generated by immunoSEQ multiplex PCR, the TCRdb table keeps only in-frame clones and is missing some. The repertoire has 2.3 million or so clones, about 92% of them found once; the top ten carry around 0.4%. Material for sequencing was naive CD4+ T cells from PBMCs. Subset meaning: CD45RA+ positively selected. The receptor comes from a man aged 18 to 35 in good health. Some clones in this sample may be carry-over from other donors' samples. The chain recombines TRBV5-1 with TRBJ1-4; 7 nucleotides line up with TRBD1. The CDR3 reads CASSRDSDEKLFF. CDR3 nucleotides: TGCGCCAGCAGCCGGGACAGCGATGAAAAACTGTTTTTT.